The 14 T cell receptor beta chains below were found in one sample sequenced in a study of spatial heterogeneity in lung cancer. Regarding time point: sample taken at primary tumor resection. TCRdb reanalysed the 5' RACE reads using MiXCR and keeps one entry per CDR3 protein. The sample yields about 48,000 distinct CDR3 sequences, about 5.8% seen once. Specimen: PBMCs, collected at surgery. The receptor set was obtained from a male donor with early-stage non-small cell lung cancer.

At least ten counts were recorded for this clonotype. J is TRBJ2-4 and V is TRBV4-1; D not certain. CDR1 and CDR2 from the germline V gene are MGHRA and YSYEKL. The CDR3 covers 17 residues. Trimming left V 0 bases short and J 0 bases short, with 12 bases between. CDR3 DNA: TGCGCCAGCAGCCAAGAGGTAGCCGCACTAGCCAAAAACATTCAGTACTTC. As protein: CASSQEVAALAKNIQYF.

In its sample, this clonotype was seen many times. V is TRBV10-3 and J is TRBJ2-5, with D possibly matching TRBD2 (5 bases). The CDR3 length is 14 residues. Trimming left V 2 bases short and J 5 bases short, with 12 bases between. Germline V lookup: CDR1 ENHRY, CDR2 SYGVKD. CDR3 DNA: TGTGCCATCAGTGAGAAACTGGAGGTCGAGACCCAGTACTTC. Translated: CAISEKLEVETQYF.

This clonotype was seen many times. The chain couples TRBV20-1 to TRBJ2-7; D gene unclear. Germline CDR1 DFQATT, CDR2 SNEGSKA (reference sequence). V shed 3 bases and J shed 4 bases, with 13 bases lying between them. The CDR3 is 13 amino acids. CDR3 residues: CSARPQNRYEQYF. CDR3 nucleotides: TGCAGTGCTAGGCCCCAGAACCGTTACGAGCAGTACTTC.

A remark on this clonotype: Since a much larger clone is just one base distant, this may be a read error. CDR3 loop: CSFPGGRLAKKIQYF. The CDR3 DNA reads as TGCAGCTTTCCGGGGGGGAGGTTAGCCAAAAAAATTCAGTACTTC. The rearrangement joins TRBV20-1 to TRBJ2-4, with 8 bases lining up with TRBD2. The CDR3 length is 15 residues. CDR1 is DFQATT, CDR2 SNEGSKA, per germline (reference sequence).

This clonotype was observed a few times. The chain has TRBV7-6 and TRBJ2-6, with D perhaps matching TRBD1 (5 bases). V lost 5 bases and J 0 bases, leaving 8 bases between the germline ends. Germline CDR1 SGHVS, CDR2 FNYEAQ. The CDR3 length is 15 residues. CDR3: CASSLRGSGANVLTF. As DNA, the CDR3 is TGTGCCAGCAGCCTTAGGGGCTCTGGGGCCAACGTCCTGACTTTC. The entire variable domain, with the rest obtained from reference TRBV7-6 and TRBJ2-6, is as follows: GAGVSQSPRYKVTKRGQDVALRCDPISGHVSLYWYRQALGQGPEFLTYFNYEAQQDKSGLPNDRFSAERPEGSISTLTIQRTEQRDSAMYRCASSLRGSGANVLTFGAGSRLTVL.

This clonotype was found many times. The genes are TRBV7-9 and TRBJ1-1; D is uncertain. The CDR3 sequence is 13 residues long. With 5 bases removed from V and 8 bases from J, the gap between germline ends came to 15 bases. Germline-derived CDR1 and CDR2 are SEHNR and FQNEAQ (reference sequence). CDR3: CASSRPRYTEAFF. The CDR3 DNA reads as TGTGCCAGCAGCCGACCCAGGTATACAGAAGCTTTCTTT.

This clonotype was seen more than once but under ten times. The CDR3 spells CASSQASFWDGTYEQYF. The CDR3 DNA reads as TGCGCCAGCAGCCAAGCTTCTTTTTGGGATGGAACCTACGAGCAGTACTTC. The chain links TRBV4-1 to TRBJ2-7; no firm D call. Per germline, CDR1 MGHRA and CDR2 YSYEKL. This CDR3 has 17 residues. V shed 1 base and J shed 2 bases, with 18 bases lying between them.

This clonotype was seen many times. The chain uses TRBV5-1 and TRBJ2-3, with 8 nucleotides matching TRBD2. Per germline, CDR1 SGHRS and CDR2 YFSETQ. The CDR3 is 15 amino acids. V lost 0 bases to trimming and J lost 1 base; unmatched junction nucleotides: 1. The CDR3 nucleotides are TGCGCCAGCAGCTTGGAACTAGCGGGCACAGATACGCAGTATTTT. It translates to CASSLELAGTDTQYF.

This clonotype was seen repeatedly, ten times or more. This chain links TRBV18 with TRBJ1-2; D remains ambiguous. Germline V gene lookup returns CDR1 KGHSH and CDR2 LQKENI. V lost 2 bases, J lost 3 bases, and 7 bases lay in between. The length of the CDR3 is 13 residues. The CDR3 bases are TGTGCCAGCTCACCAACGGGCGACTATGGCTACACCTTC. Its protein product is CASSPTGDYGYTF.

This clonotype came up many times. This sequence joins TRBV5-6 and TRBJ2-3; 11 nucleotides match TRBD2. V dropped 4 bases and J dropped 1; count of bases not matched to a gene: 5. The CDR3 is 16 amino acids. Germline V gene data show CDR1 as SGHDT and CDR2 as YYEEEE. Written as DNA, the CDR3 is TGTGCCAGCAGCCCGGGACTAGCGGACGGCACAGATACGCAGTATTTT. This codes for CASSPGLADGTDTQYF.

This clonotype occurred many times. The chain combines TRBV5-1 with TRBJ2-7; 7 positions match TRBD2. Germline V gene data show CDR1 as SGHRS and CDR2 as YFSETQ. This CDR3 spans 16 amino acids. The J segment lost 3 bases and the V segment lost 2 bases, leaving 11 bases of the junction unmatched. The CDR3 sequence is CASSFGSAAGDYEQYF. For the CDR3, the DNA is TGCGCCAGCAGCTTTGGGTCGGCCGCGGGGGACTACGAGCAGTACTTC.

This clonotype was observed many times. The gene calls are TRBV24-1 and TRBJ2-1; D possibly corresponds to TRBD1 (5 bases). Trimming shortened V by 2 bases and J by 3 bases, and 13 bases separated the two germline ends. CDR1 and CDR2 from the germline V gene are KGHDR and SFDVKD. This CDR3 contains 16 residues. Written as DNA, the CDR3 is TGTGCCACCAGTGATTCAGGGAACTGGGACTACAATGAGCAGTTCTTC. It is translated as CATSDSGNWDYNEQFF.

The chain combines TRBV25-1 with TRBJ1-4; 11 nucleotides line up with TRBD1. The length of the CDR3 is 15 residues. With 2 bases clipped from V and 7 bases from J, the junction kept 3 bases outside the gene matches. Germline CDR1 and CDR2: MGHDK and SYGVNS. The CDR3 protein is CASSEPGTGGEKLFF. CDR3 in DNA: TGTGCCAGCAGTGAACCCGGGACAGGGGGTGAAAAACTGTTTTTT.

This clonotype was detected ten times or more. The V gene is TRBV6-1, the J gene TRBJ2-6; perhaps TRBD2 as D (5 bases). V was shortened by 0 bases and J by 0 bases, with 18 bases between the two germline ends. The CDR3 has 20 residues. Germline values: CDR1 MNHNS, CDR2 SASEGT. DNA for the CDR3: TGTGCCAGCAGTGAAGCGCGAGGAGGCAGATTCCTCTCTGGGGCCAACGTCCTGACTTTC. This codes for CASSEARGGRFLSGANVLTF.